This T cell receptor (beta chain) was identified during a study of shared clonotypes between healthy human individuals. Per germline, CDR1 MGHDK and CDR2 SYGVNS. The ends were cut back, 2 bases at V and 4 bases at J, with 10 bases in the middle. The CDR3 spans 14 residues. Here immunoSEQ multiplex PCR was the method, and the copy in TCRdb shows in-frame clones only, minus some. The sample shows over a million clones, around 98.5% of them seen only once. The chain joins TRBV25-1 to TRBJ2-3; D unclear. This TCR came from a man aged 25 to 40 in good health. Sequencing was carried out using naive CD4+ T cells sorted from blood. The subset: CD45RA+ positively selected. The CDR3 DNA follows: TGTGCCAGCAGTGAAACCTATTCTTCAGATACGCAGTATTTT. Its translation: CASSETYSSDTQYF.